This T cell receptor beta chain is drawn from a study of CD8+ T cells in alopecia areata. Following RNA extraction, reverse transcription yielded cDNA that acted as the sequencing template. The repertoire was sequenced with immunoSEQ multiplex PCR; TCRdb's copy has only in-frame clones and lacks some. Of 110,000 or so clones listed, approximately 59% were seen once; the top ten hold around 30%. With regard to this clone: The antigen is unknown.

V was trimmed by 3 bases and J by 1 base, leaving 20 bases between them. CDR1 MGHRA and CDR2 YSYEKL come from the germline V gene. The length of the CDR3 is 18 residues. Treatment specified: oral pan-JAK inhibitor, 5-10 mg twice daily. The study, taken as a whole, reports: Because one nonresponder was included, the link of baseline CD8+ expansion to response is considered uncertain. Sequencing of scalp samples also includes resident alphabeta T cells from normal skin. Possibly as an HLA-related effect, TCR sharing across patients appeared less clear than in mice.

The genes are TRBV4-1 and TRBJ2-3, with a possible D match to TRBD1 (9 bases). The sequenced sample was CD8+ T cells sorted from blood, obtained at week 4, from a patient treated with tofacitinib. The source is a human donor with alopecia areata. CDR3: CASSHPGGGQGRTDTQYF. In DNA form, the CDR3 reads TGCGCCAGCAGCCACCCCGGGGGGGGACAGGGCCGCACAGATACGCAGTATTTT.